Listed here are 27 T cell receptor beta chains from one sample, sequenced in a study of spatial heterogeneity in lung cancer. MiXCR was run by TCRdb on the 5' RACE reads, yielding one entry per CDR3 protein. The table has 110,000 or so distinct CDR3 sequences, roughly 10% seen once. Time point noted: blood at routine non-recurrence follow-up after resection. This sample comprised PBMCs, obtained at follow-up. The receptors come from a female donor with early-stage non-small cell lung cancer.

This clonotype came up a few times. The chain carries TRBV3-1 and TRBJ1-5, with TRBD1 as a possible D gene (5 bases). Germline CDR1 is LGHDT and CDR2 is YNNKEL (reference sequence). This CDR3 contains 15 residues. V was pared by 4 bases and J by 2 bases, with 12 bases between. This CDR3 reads CASSPGTWGNQPQHF. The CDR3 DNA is TGTGCCAGCAGCCCCGGGACCTGGGGCAATCAGCCCCAGCATTTT. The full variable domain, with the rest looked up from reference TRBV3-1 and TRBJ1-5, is DTAVSQTPKYLVTQMGNDKSIKCEQNLGHDTMYWYKQDSKKFLKIMFSYNNKELIINETVPNRFSPKSPDKAHLNLHINSLELGDSAVYFCASSPGTWGNQPQHFGDGTRLSIL.

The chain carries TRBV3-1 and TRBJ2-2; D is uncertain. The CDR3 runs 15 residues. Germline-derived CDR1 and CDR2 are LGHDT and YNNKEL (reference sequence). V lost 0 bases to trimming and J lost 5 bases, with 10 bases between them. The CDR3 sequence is CASSQDVRSTGELFF. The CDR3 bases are TGTGCCAGCAGCCAAGATGTAAGGAGTACCGGGGAGCTGTTTTTT. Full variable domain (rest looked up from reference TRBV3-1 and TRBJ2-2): DTAVSQTPKYLVTQMGNDKSIKCEQNLGHDTMYWYKQDSKKFLKIMFSYNNKELIINETVPNRFSPKSPDKAHLNLHINSLELGDSAVYFCASSQDVRSTGELFFGEGSRLTVL.

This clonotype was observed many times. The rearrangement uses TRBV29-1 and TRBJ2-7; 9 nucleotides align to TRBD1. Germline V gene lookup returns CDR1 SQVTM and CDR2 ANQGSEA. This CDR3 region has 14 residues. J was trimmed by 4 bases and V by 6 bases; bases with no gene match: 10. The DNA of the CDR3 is TGCAGCGTCAACAGACAGGGGGGGTTTTACGAGCAGTACGTC. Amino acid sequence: CSVNRQGGFYEQYV.

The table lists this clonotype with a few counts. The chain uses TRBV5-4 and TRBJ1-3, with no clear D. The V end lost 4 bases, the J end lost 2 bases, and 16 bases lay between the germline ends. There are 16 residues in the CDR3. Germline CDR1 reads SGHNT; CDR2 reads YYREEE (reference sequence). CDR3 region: CASSILPPGPGNTIYF. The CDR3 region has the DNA TGTGCCAGCAGCATACTACCCCCTGGCCCTGGAAACACCATATATTTT. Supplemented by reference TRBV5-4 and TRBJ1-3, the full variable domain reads ETGVTQSPTHLIKTRGQQVTLRCSSQSGHNTVSWYQQALGQGPQFIFQYYREEENGRGNFPPRFSGLQFPNYSSELNVNALELDDSALYLCASSILPPGPGNTIYFGEGSWLTVV.

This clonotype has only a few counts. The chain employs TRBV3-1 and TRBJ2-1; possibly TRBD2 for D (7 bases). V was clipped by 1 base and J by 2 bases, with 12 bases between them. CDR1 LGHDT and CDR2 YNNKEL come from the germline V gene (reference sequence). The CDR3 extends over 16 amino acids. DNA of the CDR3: TGTGCCAGCAGCCAAGCCGAGGGGGGGACCTACAATGAGCAGTTCTTC. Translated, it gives CASSQAEGGTYNEQFF.

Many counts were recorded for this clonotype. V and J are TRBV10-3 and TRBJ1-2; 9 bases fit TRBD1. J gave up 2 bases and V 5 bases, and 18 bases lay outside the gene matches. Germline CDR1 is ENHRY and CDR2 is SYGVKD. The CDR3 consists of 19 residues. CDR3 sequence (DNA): TGTGCCATCAGTCTCCGGATCTCGGGGACAGGGAGGATCAACTATGGCTACACCTTC. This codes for CAISLRISGTGRINYGYTF.

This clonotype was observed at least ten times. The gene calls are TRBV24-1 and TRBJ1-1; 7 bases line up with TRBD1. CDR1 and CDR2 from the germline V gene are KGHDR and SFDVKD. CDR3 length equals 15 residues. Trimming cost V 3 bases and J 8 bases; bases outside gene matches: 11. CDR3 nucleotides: TGTGCCACCAGTGATCCCACTCAGGGGGGTCAGGAAGCTTTCTTT. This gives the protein CATSDPTQGGQEAFF.

The CDR3 reads CASTTSFYNEQFF. The CDR3 DNA follows: TGTGCCAGCACGACCAGCTTCTACAATGAGCAGTTCTTC. The chain combines TRBV7-2 with TRBJ2-1; D gene uncertain. The CDR3 sequence is 13 residues long. V was cut by 7 bases and J by 3 bases, with 10 bases left in between. Germline CDR1 SGHTA, CDR2 FQGNSA.

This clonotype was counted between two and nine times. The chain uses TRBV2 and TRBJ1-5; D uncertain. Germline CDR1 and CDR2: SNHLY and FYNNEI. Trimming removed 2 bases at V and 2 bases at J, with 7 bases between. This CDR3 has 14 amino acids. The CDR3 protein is CASSEQTGNQPQHF. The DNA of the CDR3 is TGTGCCAGCAGTGAACAGACGGGCAATCAGCCCCAGCATTTT.

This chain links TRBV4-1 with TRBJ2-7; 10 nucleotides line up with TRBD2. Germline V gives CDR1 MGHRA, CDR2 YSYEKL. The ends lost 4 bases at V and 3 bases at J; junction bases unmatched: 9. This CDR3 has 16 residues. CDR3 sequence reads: CASSRSLGLANYEQYF. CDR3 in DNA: TGCGCCAGCAGCCGGTCCCTGGGACTAGCGAACTACGAGCAGTACTTC.

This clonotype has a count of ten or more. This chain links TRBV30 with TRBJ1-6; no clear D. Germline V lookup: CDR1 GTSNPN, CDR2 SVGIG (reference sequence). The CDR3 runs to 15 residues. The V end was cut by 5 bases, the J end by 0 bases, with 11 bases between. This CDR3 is CAWSIGSSYNSPLHF. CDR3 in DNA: TGTGCCTGGTCAATTGGGAGCTCCTATAATTCACCCCTCCACTTT.

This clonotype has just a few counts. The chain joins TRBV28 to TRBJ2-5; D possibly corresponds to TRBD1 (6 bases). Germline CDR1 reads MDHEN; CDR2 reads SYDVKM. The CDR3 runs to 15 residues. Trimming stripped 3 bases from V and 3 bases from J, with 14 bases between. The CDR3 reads CASSFQGTVKETQYF. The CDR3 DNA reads TGTGCCAGCAGTTTCCAGGGGACGGTTAAAGAGACCCAGTACTTC.

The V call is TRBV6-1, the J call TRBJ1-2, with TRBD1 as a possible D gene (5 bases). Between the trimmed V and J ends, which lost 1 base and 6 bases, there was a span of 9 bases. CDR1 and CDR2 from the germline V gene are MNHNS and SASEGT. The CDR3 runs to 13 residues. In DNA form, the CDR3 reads TGTGCCAGCAGTGAAGGCAGGGCTGATGGCTACACCTTC. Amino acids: CASSEGRADGYTF.

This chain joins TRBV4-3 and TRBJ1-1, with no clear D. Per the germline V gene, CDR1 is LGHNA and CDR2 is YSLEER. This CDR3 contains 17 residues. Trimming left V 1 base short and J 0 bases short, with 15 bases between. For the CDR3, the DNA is TGCGCCAGCAGCCAAGTGTCCCCTCTCAGCATGAACACTGAAGCTTTCTTT. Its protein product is CASSQVSPLSMNTEAFF.

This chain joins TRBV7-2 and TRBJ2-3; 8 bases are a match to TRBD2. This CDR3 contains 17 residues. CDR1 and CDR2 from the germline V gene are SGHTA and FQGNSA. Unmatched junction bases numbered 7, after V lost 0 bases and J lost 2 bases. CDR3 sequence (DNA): TGTGCCAGCAGCTTAGCAGATCTAGCGGGCTACACAGATACGCAGTATTTT. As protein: CASSLADLAGYTDTQYF. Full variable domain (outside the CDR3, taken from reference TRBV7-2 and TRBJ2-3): GAGVSQSPSNKVTEKGKDVELRCDPISGHTALYWYRQSLGQGLEFLIYFQGNSAPDKSGLPSDRFSAERTGGSVSTLTIQRTQQEDSAVYLCASSLADLAGYTDTQYFGPGTRLTVL.

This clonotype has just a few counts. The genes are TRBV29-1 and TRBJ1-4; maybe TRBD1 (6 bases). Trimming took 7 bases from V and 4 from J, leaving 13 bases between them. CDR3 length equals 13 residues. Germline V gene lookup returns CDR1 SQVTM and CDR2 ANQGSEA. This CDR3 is CSAAQGNNEKLFF. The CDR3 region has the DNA TGCAGCGCTGCACAGGGTAATAATGAAAAACTGTTTTTT.

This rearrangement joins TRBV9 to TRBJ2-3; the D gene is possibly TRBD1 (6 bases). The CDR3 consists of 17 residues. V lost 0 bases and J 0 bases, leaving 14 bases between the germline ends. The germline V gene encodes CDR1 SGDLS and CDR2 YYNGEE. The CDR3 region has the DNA TGTGCCAGCAGCGTAGTGGGGGCAGGCCCGAGCACAGATACGCAGTATTTT. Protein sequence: CASSVVGAGPSTDTQYF. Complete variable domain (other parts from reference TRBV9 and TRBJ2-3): DSGVTQTPKHLITATGQRVTLRCSPRSGDLSVYWYQQSLDQGLQFLIQYYNGEERAKGNILERFSAQQFPDLHSELNLSSLELGDSALYFCASSVVGAGPSTDTQYFGPGTRLTVL.

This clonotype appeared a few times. CDR3 sequence: CASSAGTPYNEQFF. The DNA of the CDR3 is TGTGCCAGTTCAGCGGGTACCCCCTACAATGAGCAGTTCTTC. The chain recombines TRBV28 with TRBJ2-1; D possibly corresponds to TRBD2 (6 bases). This CDR3 region has 14 residues. Trimming cost V 9 bases and J 2 bases, with 14 bases left between them. Germline CDR1 reads MDHEN; CDR2 reads SYDVKM.

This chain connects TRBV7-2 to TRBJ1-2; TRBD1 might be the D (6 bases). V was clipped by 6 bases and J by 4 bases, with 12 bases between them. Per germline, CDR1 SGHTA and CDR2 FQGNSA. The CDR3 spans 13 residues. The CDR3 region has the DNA TGTGCCAGCAGTCAGGACAGATTCTATGGCTACACCTTC. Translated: CASSQDRFYGYTF.

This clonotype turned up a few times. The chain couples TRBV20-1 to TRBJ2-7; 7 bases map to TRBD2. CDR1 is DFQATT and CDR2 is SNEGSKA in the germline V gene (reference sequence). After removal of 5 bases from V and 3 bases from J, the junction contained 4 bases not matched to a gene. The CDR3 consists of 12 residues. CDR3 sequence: CSARDYLYEQYV. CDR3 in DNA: TGCAGTGCTCGGGACTATCTCTACGAGCAGTACGTC.

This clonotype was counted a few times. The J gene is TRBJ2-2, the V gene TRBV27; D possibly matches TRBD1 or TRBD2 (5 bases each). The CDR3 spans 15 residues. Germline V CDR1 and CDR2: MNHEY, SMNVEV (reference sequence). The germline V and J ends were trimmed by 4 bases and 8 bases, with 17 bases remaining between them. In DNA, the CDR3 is TGTGCCAGCAGTTCGGCCAGAGGGGACGGGGGGGAGCTGTTTTTT. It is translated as CASSSARGDGGELFF.

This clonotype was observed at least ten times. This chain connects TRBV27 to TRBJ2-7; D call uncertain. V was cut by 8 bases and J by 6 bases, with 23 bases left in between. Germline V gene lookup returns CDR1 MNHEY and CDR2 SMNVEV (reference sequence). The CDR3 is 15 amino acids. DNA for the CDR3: TGTGCCAGCCCCTGCTCTAGTGTGTACATTGCCGAGCAGTACGTC. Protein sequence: CASPCSSVYIAEQYV.

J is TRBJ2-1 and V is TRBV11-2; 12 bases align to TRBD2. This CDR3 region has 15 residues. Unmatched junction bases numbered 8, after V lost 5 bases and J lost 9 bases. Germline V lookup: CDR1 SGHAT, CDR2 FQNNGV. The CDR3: CASSLLAGGPVEQFF. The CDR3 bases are TGTGCCAGCAGCCTTCTAGCGGGAGGGCCTGTTGAGCAGTTCTTC.

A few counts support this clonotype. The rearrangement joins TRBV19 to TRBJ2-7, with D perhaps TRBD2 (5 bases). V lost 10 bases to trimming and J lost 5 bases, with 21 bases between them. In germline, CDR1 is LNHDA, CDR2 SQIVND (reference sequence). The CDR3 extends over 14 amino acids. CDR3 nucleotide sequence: TGTGCCAACCCTAGAATGGTCGGGGATCACGAGCAGTACGTC. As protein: CANPRMVGDHEQYV.

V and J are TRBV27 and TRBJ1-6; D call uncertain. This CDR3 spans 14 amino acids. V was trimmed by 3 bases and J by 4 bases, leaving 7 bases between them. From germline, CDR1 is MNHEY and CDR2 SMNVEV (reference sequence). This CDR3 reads CASSFLGYNSPLHF. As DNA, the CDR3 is TGTGCCAGCAGTTTTTTAGGATATAATTCACCCCTCCACTTT.

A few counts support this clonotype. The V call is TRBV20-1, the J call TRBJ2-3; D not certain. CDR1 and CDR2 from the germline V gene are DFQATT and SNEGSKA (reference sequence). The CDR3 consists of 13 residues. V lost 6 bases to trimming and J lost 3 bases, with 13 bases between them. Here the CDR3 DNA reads TGCAGTGCAGGCCCGAAGGGTACAGATACGCAGTATTTT. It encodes CSAGPKGTDTQYF.

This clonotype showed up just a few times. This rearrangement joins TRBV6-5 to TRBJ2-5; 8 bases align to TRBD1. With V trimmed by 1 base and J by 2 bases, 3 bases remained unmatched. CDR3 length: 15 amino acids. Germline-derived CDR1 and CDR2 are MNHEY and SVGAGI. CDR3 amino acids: CASSYWGTGQETQYF. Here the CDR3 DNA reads TGTGCCAGCAGTTACTGGGGGACAGGACAAGAGACCCAGTACTTC.